This entry features one T cell receptor (beta chain) sequence. Clones were read by immunoSEQ multiplex PCR, and TCRdb kept only the in-frame ones, dropping some. The sample consists of roughly 200,000 clones, about 91% of them appearing once. V lost 1 base to trimming and J lost 8 bases, with 17 bases between them. Germline values: CDR1 PRHDT, CDR2 FYEKMQ (reference sequence). The CDR3 is made up of 15 amino acids. These data come from a study of T cell responses to AZD1222 COVID-19 vaccine. The sample in question was peripheral blood, obtained on day 0 of AZD1222 vaccination. The clonotype comes from an adult in good health. The V call is TRBV13, the J call TRBJ1-2; maybe TRBD1 (5 bases). The CDR3 DNA follows: TGTGCCAGCAGCTTAGCTGGGGCCCTCAAATCCGGCTACACCTTC. Its protein product is CASSLAGALKSGYTF. Together with reference TRBV13 and TRBJ1-2, the CDR3 gives the full variable domain: AAGVIQSPRHLIKEKRETATLKCYPIPRHDTVYWYQQGPGQDPQFLISFYEKMQSDKGSIPDRFSAQQFSDYHSELNMSSLELGDSALYFCASSLAGALKSGYTFGSGTRLTVV.